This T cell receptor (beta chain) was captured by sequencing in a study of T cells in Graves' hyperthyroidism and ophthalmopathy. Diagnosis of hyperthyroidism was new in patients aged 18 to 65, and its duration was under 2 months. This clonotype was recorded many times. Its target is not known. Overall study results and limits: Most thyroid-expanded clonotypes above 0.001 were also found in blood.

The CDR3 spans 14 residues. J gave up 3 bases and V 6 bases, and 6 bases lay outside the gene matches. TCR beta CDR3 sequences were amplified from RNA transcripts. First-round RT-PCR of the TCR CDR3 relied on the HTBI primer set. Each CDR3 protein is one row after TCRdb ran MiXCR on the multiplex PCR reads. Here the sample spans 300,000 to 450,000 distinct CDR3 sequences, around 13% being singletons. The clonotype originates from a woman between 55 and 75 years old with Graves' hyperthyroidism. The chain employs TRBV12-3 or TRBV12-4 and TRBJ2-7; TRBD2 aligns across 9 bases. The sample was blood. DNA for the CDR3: TGTGCCAGCAGCATTAGCGGGAGCTACTACGAGCAGTACTTC. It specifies CASSISGSYYEQYF.